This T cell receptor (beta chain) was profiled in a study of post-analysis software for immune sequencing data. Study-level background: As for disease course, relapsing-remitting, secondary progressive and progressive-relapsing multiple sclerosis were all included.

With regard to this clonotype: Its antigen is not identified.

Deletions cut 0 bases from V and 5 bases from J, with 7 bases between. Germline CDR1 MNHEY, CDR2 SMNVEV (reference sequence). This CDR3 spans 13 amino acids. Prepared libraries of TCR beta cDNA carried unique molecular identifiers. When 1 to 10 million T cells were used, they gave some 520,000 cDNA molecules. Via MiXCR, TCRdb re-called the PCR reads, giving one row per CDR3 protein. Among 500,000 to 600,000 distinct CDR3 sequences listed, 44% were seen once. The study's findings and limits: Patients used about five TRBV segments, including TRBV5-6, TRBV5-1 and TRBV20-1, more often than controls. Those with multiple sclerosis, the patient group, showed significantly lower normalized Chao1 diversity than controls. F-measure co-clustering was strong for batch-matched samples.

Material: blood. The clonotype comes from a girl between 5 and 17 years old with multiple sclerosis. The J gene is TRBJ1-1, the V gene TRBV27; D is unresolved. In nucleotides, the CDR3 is TGTGCCAGCAGTTTATCGGGTCGGACTGAAGCTTTCTTT. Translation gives CASSLSGRTEAFF.